This TCR beta chain was sequenced in a study of technical replicates of blood from a few donors. Clones were sequenced by immunoSEQ multiplex PCR, and TCRdb holds only the in-frame ones, with some missing. The sample has 65,000 to 95,000 clones, approximately 97% seen once. This clone was found a few times. The sample taken for sequencing was T cells isolated from PBMCs. The clonotype comes from a human donor in good health.

The DNA of the CDR3 is TGTGCCAGCACCCTGACAGGAGGTTCACCCCTCCACTTT. It translates to CASTLTGGSPLHF. V usage is TRBV6-5 and J usage is TRBJ1-6; tentative D call: TRBD1 (6 bases). Germline assignment: CDR1 MNHEY and CDR2 SVGAGI. The V gene lost 7 bases and the J gene lost 9 bases, with 13 bases spanning the gap. The CDR3 spans 13 residues.